The 13 T cell receptor beta chains below come from one sample, sequenced in a study of cytomegalovirus exposure and HLA in healthy donors. In the PCR, 60 Vbeta and 13 Jbeta primers were used. Data came from immunoSEQ multiplex PCR; TCRdb stores just in-frame clones and leaves some out. The sample lists approximately 140,000 clones, around 80% occurring once. Sequencing was done on a sample of PBMCs. These receptors were obtained from a man aged 35 to 55 in good health and CMV-seronegative.

This clone was detected only once. V and J are TRBV9 and TRBJ2-7, with 10 positions matching TRBD2. CDR1 and CDR2 from the germline V gene are SGDLS and YYNGEE. J was trimmed by 5 bases and V by 2 bases; bases with no gene match: 4. CDR3 length equals 14 residues. The CDR3 here is CASSVTSGNHEQYF. CDR3 DNA sequence: TGTGCCAGCAGCGTCACTAGCGGGAACCACGAGCAGTACTTC. Filled out from reference TRBV9 and TRBJ2-7, the complete variable domain reads DSGVTQTPKHLITATGQRVTLRCSPRSGDLSVYWYQQSLDQGLQFLIQYYNGEERAKGNILERFSAQQFPDLHSELNLSSLELGDSALYFCASSVTSGNHEQYFGPGTRLTVT.

The chain couples TRBV19 to TRBJ2-7, with 7 positions matching TRBD2. Germline CDR1 is LNHDA and CDR2 is SQIVND (reference sequence). Germline trimming cut 5 bases from V and 5 bases from J; bases unmatched to any gene: 9. CDR3 length: 14 amino acids. CDR3 in amino acids: CASSQGRDYDEQYF. CDR3 nucleotide sequence: TGTGCCAGTAGTCAAGGTCGGGACTACGACGAGCAGTACTTC.

This chain connects TRBV11-2 to TRBJ2-7; D may be TRBD1 (5 bases). Germline loops: CDR1 SGHAT, CDR2 FQNNGV. V gave up 3 bases and J gave up 3 bases, with 9 bases separating them. CDR3 length: 13 amino acids. CDR3 in DNA: TGTGCCAGCAGCTTGGCACAGGACTACGAGCAGTACTTC. It specifies CASSLAQDYEQYF.

CDR3 amino acids: CASSPGQIGNTIYF. DNA of the CDR3: TGCGCCAGCAGCCCGGGACAGATTGGAAACACCATATATTTT. This chain links TRBV5-1 with TRBJ1-3; 7 positions match TRBD1. Germline V gene lookup returns CDR1 SGHRS and CDR2 YFSETQ. V dropped 4 bases and J dropped 3; count of bases not matched to a gene: 4. CDR3 size: 14 residues.

This chain connects TRBV7-2 to TRBJ1-2; a possible D gene is TRBD1 (6 bases). Germline lookup yields CDR1 SGHTA and CDR2 FQGNSA. This CDR3 comprises 18 residues. Deletions cut 1 base from V and 5 bases from J, with 23 bases between. Here the CDR3 reads CASSLVAQGRSHTYGYTF. CDR3 sequence (DNA): TGTGCCAGCAGCTTAGTCGCGCAGGGGAGATCACACACATATGGCTACACCTTC. The complete variable domain, with remaining parts taken from reference TRBV7-2 and TRBJ1-2, reads GAGVSQSPSNKVTEKGKDVELRCDPISGHTALYWYRQSLGQGLEFLIYFQGNSAPDKSGLPSDRFSAERTGGSVSTLTIQRTQQEDSAVYLCASSLVAQGRSHTYGYTFGSGTRLTVV.

J is TRBJ2-7 and V is TRBV10-3, with 9 bases aligning to TRBD2. The CDR3 contains 18 residues. Germline V gene data show CDR1 as ENHRY and CDR2 as SYGVKD. V lost 6 bases to trimming and J lost 2 bases; unmatched junction nucleotides: 17. The CDR3 DNA reads as TGTGCCATCAGCTCTGGACTAGCGATTACGTCGCTCCCCTACGAGCAGTACTTC. Amino acid sequence: CAISSGLAITSLPYEQYF.

The count of this clone is one. V gene TRBV7-2 combines with J gene TRBJ2-7; 10 nucleotides agree with TRBD2. V lost 3 bases to trimming and J lost 2 bases; unmatched junction nucleotides: 13. The CDR3 consists of 18 residues. Looked up from germline, CDR1 is SGHTA and CDR2 is FQGNSA. CDR3 coding DNA: TGTGCCAGCAGCTTGGACCAGCGGGGGGGCGGCATCACCTACGAGCAGTACTTC. Amino acids: CASSLDQRGGGITYEQYF.

The table lists this clone with a few counts. The chain is built from TRBV6-5 and TRBJ2-1, with TRBD2 matching over 7 bases. The CDR3 spans 13 residues. Germline CDR1 and CDR2: MNHEY and SVGAGI. The V gene end was trimmed by 6 bases and the J gene end by 7 bases; junction bases not matched to a gene: 6. In DNA, the CDR3 is TGTGCCAGCAGACCAGCGGGAAGGAATGAGCAGTTCTTC. Its translation is CASRPAGRNEQFF.

The chain carries TRBV7-9 and TRBJ2-1, with D perhaps TRBD1 (5 bases). CDR3 size: 13 residues. The germline gives CDR1 SEHNR, CDR2 FQNEAQ (reference sequence). Trimming stripped 4 bases from V and 5 bases from J, with 9 bases between. The DNA for the CDR3 is TGTGCCAGCAGCTACTCAGGGAACAATGAGCAGTTCTTC. Encoded protein: CASSYSGNNEQFF.

The CDR3: CASSLKGGELNEQFF. CDR3 sequence (DNA): TGTGCCAGCAGCCTTAAGGGGGGGGAGTTGAATGAGCAGTTCTTC. The chain couples TRBV6-1 to TRBJ2-1; tentative D call: TRBD2 (7 bases). The CDR3 has 15 amino acids. Germline V gene lookup returns CDR1 MNHNS and CDR2 SASEGT. The V end was cut by 6 bases, the J end by 7 bases, with 19 bases between.

The genes are TRBV27 and TRBJ1-4; 7 nucleotides match TRBD1. The CDR3 covers 18 residues. Per the germline V gene, CDR1 is MNHEY and CDR2 is SMNVEV (reference sequence). Trimming at V came to 5 bases and at J to 8 bases, leaving 20 bases not matched to a gene. CDR3 DNA sequence: TGTGCCAGCAGTCGTTTGAGCCCCCTCGGGACAGAACGCGAAAAACTGTTTTTT. Translation gives CASSRLSPLGTEREKLFF.

The chain couples TRBV6-1 to TRBJ2-4, with a possible D match to TRBD2 (6 bases). The CDR3 covers 13 residues. With 3 bases removed from V and 7 bases from J, the gap between germline ends came to 10 bases. CDR1 and CDR2 from the germline V gene are MNHNS and SASEGT. CDR3 protein: CASSDWLANIQYF. CDR3 coding DNA: TGTGCCAGCAGTGATTGGCTAGCGAACATTCAGTACTTC.

Turning to this clone: One end of the junction does not line up with germline, which may come from a read error. The V call is TRBV28, the J call TRBJ1-6; 11 bases are shared with TRBD1. The V gene's germline CDR1 is MDHEN and CDR2 SYDVKM. The CDR3 runs to 16 residues. In DNA form, the CDR3 reads TGTGCCGGCAGTTTCGGACAGGGGGCATATAATTCACCCCTCCACTTT. Translating gives CAGSFGQGAYNSPLHF.